The sequence of this TCR beta chain was determined in a study of T cells in Graves' hyperthyroidism and ophthalmopathy (dated by TCRdb to about 2019). About the investigation overall: Peripheral blood samples were taken at initial diagnosis, before any treatment was given. To identify distinguishing TCR V-J signatures, a discovery cohort of some 99 patients was used, comprising some 45 with Graves' ophthalmopathy and 55 to 65 with stable Graves' hyperthyroidism. Prospective prediction of ophthalmopathy was tested in an independent validation cohort of 18 to 20 hyperthyroidism patients and 17 patients who later progressed to ophthalmopathy. The roughly 91 discovery patients were randomly divided into training and test sets at a 7:3 ratio. In more than 5 Graves' hyperthyroidism patients, the study also compared T-cell repertoires from thyroid tissue with T-cell repertoires from blood. After blood sampling, hyperthyroidism patients were treated with methimazole at a starting dose of 30 mg daily, and ophthalmopathy patients were treated with high-dose intravenous methylprednisolone. According to the paper, TCR Vbeta CDR3 sequencing was carried out on 135 peripheral blood samples, which came from fewer than 50 ophthalmopathy, 80 or so hyperthyroidism and approximately 17 progressor patients. Overall results and qualifications from the work: Blood samples also contained most of the expanded thyroid clonotypes (frequency above 0.001), which suggests that blood repertoires may reflect thyroid immune responses. In validation, progression to ophthalmopathy was predicted by the model with 70.59% sensitivity and just over 72% specificity, a median of approximately 7.1 months before onset. Sample size was not statistically predetermined, and investigators were not blinded to group allocation. Ophthalmopathy was separated from stable hyperthyroidism by a 13 V-J signature model, with over 85% sensitivity and around 81% specificity obtained in cross-validation and 80%/75% obtained in testing.

Stable Graves' hyperthyroidism was defined as the absence of progression to ophthalmopathy over 18 months of follow-up. The hyperthyroidism patients were between 18 and 65 years old and newly diagnosed, with a disease duration of less than 2 months. Any patient with an uncontrolled infection, another autoimmune disease, pregnancy or lactation was excluded. Diagnoses were based on clinical symptoms, serum thyroxine and TRAb, thyroid ultrasound and orbital computed tomography. Ficoll-Paque density gradient centrifugation was used to isolate PBMCs from around 10 ml of fresh peripheral blood. Total RNA was extracted using Trizol reagent, and RNA quality was assessed on an Agilent 2100 Bioanalyzer. The TCR beta CDR3 regions were amplified from RNA transcripts. The first round of RT-PCR for the TCR CDR3 was performed with the HTBI primer set and the Qiagen OneStep RT-PCR kit. The libraries were constructed in a second round of multiplex PCR and then size-selected and purified. Sequencing of the libraries was done on an Illumina HiSeq2000 using paired-end 100 bp reads. The authors' pipeline ran thus. SOAPnuke was used to process the raw data, removing reads that contained adapters or uncalled bases, had a mean Phred below 15, or lacked an exact match to the constant primer or identifier. High-quality paired reads were merged with COPE v1.2.5, and unique nucleotide sequences were defined as clonotypes. MiTCR v1.1 was used to align clonotypes to the IMGT TRBV, TRBD and TRBJ reference segments. The analysis was restricted to V-J combinations with a frequency above 0.0001, which together covered roughly 99% of the repertoires. The TCS score was defined as F50 (clonal expansion) divided by E x V (chaos), with BLOSUM62-based TCRdist calculated between CDR3 peptides within each V-J. Welch's t-statistics and random forest reduced fewer than 550 V-J features to 10 to 15, which were used in a naive Bayes classifier (R e1071). The public reads were reanalyzed by TCRdb: fastp trimming at Q25, MiXCR alignment, in-frame beta chains only. Every distinct CDR3 protein forms one entry, paired with its most common genes and DNA. TCRdb's processing, not the authors' own work, is the source of the V and J calls. The sample table records approximately 600,000 distinct CDR3 sequences; roughly 16% of these occur just once. The top ten hold 3% to 4% of the sample.

At least ten counts were recorded for this clonotype. Its antigen is unknown. The sample holds no much larger clone one base away, and base qualities are not on file. The CDR3 spans 12 residues, from the cysteine through the phenylalanine. The sequence is cut down to CDR3 DNA, 36 bases in frame from base 1. The junction shows trimming of 7 bases on V and 8 bases on J, and the gene matches do not reach 7 bases of it. CDR1 and CDR2 (MNHNS, SASEGT) derive from the germline V gene. This receptor chain uses TRBV6-1 and TRBJ2-7; TRBD1 agrees with 8 junctional bases. This sequence was found in a woman aged 25 to 39 with Graves' hyperthyroidism. Specimen: blood. The CDR3 reads as follows: CASTRTGFKQYF. The sequence in DNA is TGTGCCAGCACGAGGACAGGGTTCAAGCAGTACTTC.